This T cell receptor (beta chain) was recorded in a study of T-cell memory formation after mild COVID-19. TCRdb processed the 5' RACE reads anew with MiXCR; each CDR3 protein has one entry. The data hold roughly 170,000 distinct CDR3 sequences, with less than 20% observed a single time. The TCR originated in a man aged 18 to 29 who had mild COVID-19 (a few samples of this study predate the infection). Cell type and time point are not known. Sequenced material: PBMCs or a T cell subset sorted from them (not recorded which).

The CDR3 DNA is TGCAGCGTATCCCTCGGGATCTCCTACGAGCAGTACTTC. Translating gives CSVSLGISYEQYF. This rearrangement joins TRBV29-1 to TRBJ2-7, with D tentatively TRBD2 (5 bases). V lost 6 bases to trimming and J lost 0 bases, with 12 bases between them. The length of the CDR3 is 13 residues. Germline loops: CDR1 SQVTM, CDR2 ANQGSEA.